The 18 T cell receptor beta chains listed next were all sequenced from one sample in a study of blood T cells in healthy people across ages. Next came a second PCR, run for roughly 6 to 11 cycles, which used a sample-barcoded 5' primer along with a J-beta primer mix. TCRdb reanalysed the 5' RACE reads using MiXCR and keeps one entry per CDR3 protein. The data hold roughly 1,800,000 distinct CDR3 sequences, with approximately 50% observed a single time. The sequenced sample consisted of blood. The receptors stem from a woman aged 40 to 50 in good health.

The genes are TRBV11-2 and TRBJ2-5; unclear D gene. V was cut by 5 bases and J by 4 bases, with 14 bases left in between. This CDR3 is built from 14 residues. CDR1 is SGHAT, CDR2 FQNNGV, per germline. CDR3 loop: CASSPFASGETQYF. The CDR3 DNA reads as TGTGCCAGCAGCCCCTTTGCTAGTGGAGAGACCCAGTACTTC.

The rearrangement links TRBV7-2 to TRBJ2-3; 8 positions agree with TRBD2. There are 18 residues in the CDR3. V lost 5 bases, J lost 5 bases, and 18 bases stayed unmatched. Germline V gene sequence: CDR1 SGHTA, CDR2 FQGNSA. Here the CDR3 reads CASSAPRAGGPLGDTQYF. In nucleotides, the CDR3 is TGTGCCAGCAGCGCCCCCAGGGCGGGGGGACCATTAGGAGATACGCAGTATTTT.

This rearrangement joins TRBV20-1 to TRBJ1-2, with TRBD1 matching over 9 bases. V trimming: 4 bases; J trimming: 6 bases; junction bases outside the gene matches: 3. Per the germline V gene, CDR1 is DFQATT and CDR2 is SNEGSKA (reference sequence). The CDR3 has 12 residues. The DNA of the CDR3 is TGCAGTGCTACAACAGGGGGCAATGGCTACACCTTC. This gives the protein CSATTGGNGYTF.

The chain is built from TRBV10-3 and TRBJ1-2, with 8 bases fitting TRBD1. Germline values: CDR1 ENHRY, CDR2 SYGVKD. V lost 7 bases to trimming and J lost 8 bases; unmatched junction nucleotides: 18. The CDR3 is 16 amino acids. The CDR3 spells CAITNRGQGTFQGYTF. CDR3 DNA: TGTGCCATCACCAACCGAGGACAGGGAACTTTTCAGGGCTACACCTTC.

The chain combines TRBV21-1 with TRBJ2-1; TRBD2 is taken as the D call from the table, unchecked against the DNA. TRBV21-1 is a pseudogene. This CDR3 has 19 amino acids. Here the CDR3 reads CASTKWPRCCARGGNEQFF. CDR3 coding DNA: TGTGCCAGCACCAAATGGCCCCGATGCTGCGCTCGCGGGGGCAATGAGCAGTTCTTC.

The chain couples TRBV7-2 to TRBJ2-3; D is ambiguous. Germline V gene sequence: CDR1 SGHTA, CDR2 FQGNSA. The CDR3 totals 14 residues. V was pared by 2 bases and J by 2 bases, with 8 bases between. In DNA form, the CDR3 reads TGTGCCAGCAGCTTAAGGAGAACCACAGATACGCAGTATTTT. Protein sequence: CASSLRRTTDTQYF.

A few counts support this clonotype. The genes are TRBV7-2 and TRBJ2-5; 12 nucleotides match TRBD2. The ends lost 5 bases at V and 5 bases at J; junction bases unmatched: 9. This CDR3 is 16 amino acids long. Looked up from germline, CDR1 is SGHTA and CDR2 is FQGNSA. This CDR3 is CASSTGTSGWAETQYF. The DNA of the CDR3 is TGTGCCAGCAGCACAGGGACTAGCGGGTGGGCGGAGACCCAGTACTTC.

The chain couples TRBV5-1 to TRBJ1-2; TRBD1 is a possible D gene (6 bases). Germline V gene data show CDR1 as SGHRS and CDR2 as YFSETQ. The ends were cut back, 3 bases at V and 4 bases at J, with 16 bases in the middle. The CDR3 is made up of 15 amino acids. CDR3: CASSSFPGQTYGYTF. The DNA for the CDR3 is TGCGCCAGCAGCTCCTTCCCTGGACAGACCTATGGCTACACCTTC.

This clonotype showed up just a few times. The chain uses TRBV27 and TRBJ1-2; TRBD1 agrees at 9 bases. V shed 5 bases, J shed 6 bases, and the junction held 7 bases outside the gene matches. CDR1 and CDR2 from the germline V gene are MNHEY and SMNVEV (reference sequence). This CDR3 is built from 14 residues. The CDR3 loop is CASSPRGQGNGYTF. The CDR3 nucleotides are TGTGCCAGCAGTCCCCGGGGACAGGGTAATGGCTACACCTTC.

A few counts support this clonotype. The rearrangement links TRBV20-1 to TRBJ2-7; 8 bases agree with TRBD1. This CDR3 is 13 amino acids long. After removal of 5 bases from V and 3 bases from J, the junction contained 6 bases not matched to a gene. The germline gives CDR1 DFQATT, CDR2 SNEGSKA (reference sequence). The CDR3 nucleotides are TGCAGTGCTCCCGGACAGGGAAACTACGAGCAGTACTTC. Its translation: CSAPGQGNYEQYF.

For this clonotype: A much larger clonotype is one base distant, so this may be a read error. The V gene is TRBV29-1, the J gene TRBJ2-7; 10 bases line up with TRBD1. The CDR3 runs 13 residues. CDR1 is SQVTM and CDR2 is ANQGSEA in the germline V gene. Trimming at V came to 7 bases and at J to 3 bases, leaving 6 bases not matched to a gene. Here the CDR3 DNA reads TGCAGCGGACATGGACAGGGGGGCTACGAGCAGTACTTC. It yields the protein CSGHGQGGYEQYF.

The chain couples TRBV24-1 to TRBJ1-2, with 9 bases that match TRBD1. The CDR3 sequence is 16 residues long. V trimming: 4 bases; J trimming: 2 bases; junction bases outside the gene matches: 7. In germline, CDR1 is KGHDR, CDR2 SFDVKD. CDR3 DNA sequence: TGTGCCACCAGTGACCAAGGGACAGGGCCCAACTATGGCTACACCTTC. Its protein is CATSDQGTGPNYGYTF.

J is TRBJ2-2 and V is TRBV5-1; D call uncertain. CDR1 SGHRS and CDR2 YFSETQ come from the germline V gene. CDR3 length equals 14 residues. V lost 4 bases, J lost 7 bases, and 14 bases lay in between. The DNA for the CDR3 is TGCGCCAGCAGCATCCCTCAGCTCGGCGGGGAGCTGTTTTTT. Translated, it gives CASSIPQLGGELFF. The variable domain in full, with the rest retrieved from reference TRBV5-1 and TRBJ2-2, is KAGVTQTPRYLIKTRGQQVTLSCSPISGHRSVSWYQQTPGQGLQFLFEYFSETQRNKGNFPGRFSGRQFSNSRSEMNVSTLELGDSALYLCASSIPQLGGELFFGEGSRLTVL.

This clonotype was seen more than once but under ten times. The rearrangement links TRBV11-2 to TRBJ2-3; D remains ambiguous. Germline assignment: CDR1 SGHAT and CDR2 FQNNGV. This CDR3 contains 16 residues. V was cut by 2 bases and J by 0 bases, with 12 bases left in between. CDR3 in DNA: TGTGCCAGCAGCTTACGGCTCGGGTCTAGCACAGATACGCAGTATTTT. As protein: CASSLRLGSSTDTQYF.

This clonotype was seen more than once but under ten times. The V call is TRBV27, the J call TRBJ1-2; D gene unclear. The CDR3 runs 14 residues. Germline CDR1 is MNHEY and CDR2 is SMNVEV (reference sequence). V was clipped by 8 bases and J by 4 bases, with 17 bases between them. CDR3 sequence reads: CASGATVPGYGYTF. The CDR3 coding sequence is TGTGCCAGCGGTGCGACGGTTCCAGGCTATGGCTACACCTTC.

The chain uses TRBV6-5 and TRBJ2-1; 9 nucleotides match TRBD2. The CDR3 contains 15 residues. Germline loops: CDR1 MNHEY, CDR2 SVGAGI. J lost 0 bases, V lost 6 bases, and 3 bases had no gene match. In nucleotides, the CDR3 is TGTGCCAGCAGAGTGACTAGCGGCTCCTACAATGAGCAGTTCTTC. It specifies CASRVTSGSYNEQFF.

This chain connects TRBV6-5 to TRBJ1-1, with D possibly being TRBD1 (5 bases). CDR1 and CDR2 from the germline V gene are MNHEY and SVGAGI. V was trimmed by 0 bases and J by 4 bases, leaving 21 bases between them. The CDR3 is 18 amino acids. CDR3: CASSYSIRGRLGATEAFF. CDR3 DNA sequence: TGTGCCAGCAGTTACTCGATCCGGGGACGCCTCGGGGCCACTGAAGCTTTCTTT.

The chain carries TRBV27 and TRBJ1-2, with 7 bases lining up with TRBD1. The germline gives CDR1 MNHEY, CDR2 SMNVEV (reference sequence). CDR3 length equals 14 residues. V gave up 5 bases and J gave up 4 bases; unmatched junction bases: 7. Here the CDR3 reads CASSTGTAPYGYTF. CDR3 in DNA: TGTGCCAGCAGTACCGGGACAGCCCCCTATGGCTACACCTTC.